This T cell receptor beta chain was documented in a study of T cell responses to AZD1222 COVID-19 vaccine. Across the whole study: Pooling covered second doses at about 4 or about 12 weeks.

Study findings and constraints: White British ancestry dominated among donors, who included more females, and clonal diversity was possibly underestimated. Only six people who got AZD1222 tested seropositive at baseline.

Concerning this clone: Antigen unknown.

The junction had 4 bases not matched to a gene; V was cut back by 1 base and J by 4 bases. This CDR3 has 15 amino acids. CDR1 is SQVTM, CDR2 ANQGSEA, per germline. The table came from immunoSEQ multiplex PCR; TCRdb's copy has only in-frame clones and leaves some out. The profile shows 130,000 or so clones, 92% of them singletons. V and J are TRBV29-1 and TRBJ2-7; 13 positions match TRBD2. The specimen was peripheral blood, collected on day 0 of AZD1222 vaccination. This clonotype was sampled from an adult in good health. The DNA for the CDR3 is TGCAGCGTTGAAGGGACTAGCGGGAGCGGTTACGAGCAGTACTTC. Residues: CSVEGTSGSGYEQYF.